The clone carrying this T cell receptor (beta chain) was picked up one time. This record comes from a study of blood T cell repertoires in COVID-19. Study information: In each case, the material was cDNA or gDNA derived from T cells, B-cell-depleted T cells, or PBMCs.

Using immunoSEQ multiplex PCR, the repertoire was profiled, and TCRdb retains in-frame clones only, with some absent. The sample lists 270,000 or so clones; roughly 86% were seen once. CDR3 size: 13 residues. Germline V CDR1 and CDR2: SGHNT, YENEEA. Trimming left V 5 bases short and J 2 bases short, with 9 bases between. Material: peripheral blood. The clonotype was recovered from a man aged 40-49 years with active or convalescent COVID-19. V usage is TRBV11-3 and J usage is TRBJ1-1, with D unresolved. The CDR3 sequence: CASSPAANTEAFF. The CDR3 DNA reads TGTGCCAGCAGCCCGGCGGCCAACACTGAAGCTTTCTTT.